These 22 T cell receptor beta chains share one sample of origin, sequenced in a study of post-analysis software for immune sequencing data. Notes on the study in general: Five TRBV segments, including TRBV5-6, TRBV5-1 and TRBV20-1, were more frequent in patients than controls.

Their specific antigens are unknown. cDNA libraries of TCR beta carried unique molecular identifiers. TCRdb processed the PCR reads anew with MiXCR; each CDR3 protein has one entry. The sample lists 350,000 to 450,000 distinct CDR3 sequences; less than 35% were seen once. The specimen was blood. Every receptor here comes from a girl under 18 with multiple sclerosis.

The chain carries TRBV5-1 and TRBJ1-2; 7 positions agree with TRBD1. The J segment lost 2 bases and the V segment lost 2 bases, leaving 6 bases of the junction unmatched. The germline V gene has CDR1 SGHRS and CDR2 YFSETQ. CDR3 length: 15 residues. DNA for the CDR3: TGCGCCAGCAGCTTTATGGCGGACAGGAACTATGGCTACACCTTC. It is translated as CASSFMADRNYGYTF.

This chain uses TRBV4-1 with TRBJ2-4; the D gene is possibly TRBD1 (6 bases). Germline assignment: CDR1 MGHRA and CDR2 YSYEKL. There are 15 residues in the CDR3. V was cut by 4 bases and J by 4 bases, with 14 bases left in between. The CDR3 DNA reads as TGCGCCAGCAGCCTCTGGACAGAGGCAAAAAACATTCAGTACTTC. Translation gives CASSLWTEAKNIQYF.

The V call is TRBV5-1, the J call TRBJ2-7; 7 bases are shared with TRBD2. The length of the CDR3 is 16 residues. V lost 4 bases and J lost 0; bases outside the gene matches: 10. Germline assignment: CDR1 SGHRS and CDR2 YFSETQ. The CDR3 bases are TGCGCCAGCAGCCTACGGCCTAGCGGTCACTCCTACGAGCAGTACTTC. Translation gives CASSLRPSGHSYEQYF.

This clonotype was seen a handful of times. This chain uses TRBV12-3 or TRBV12-4 with TRBJ2-7, with a possible D match to TRBD1 (5 bases). The CDR3 runs to 15 residues. The germline V and J ends were trimmed by 6 bases and 4 bases, with 19 bases remaining between them. The CDR3 is CASSTLGPQGYEQYF. In DNA, the CDR3 is TGTGCCAGCAGCACCCTAGGACCTCAGGGTTACGAGCAGTACTTC.

This clonotype has only a few counts. The chain carries TRBV12-3 or TRBV12-4 and TRBJ1-1; 9 bases map to TRBD1. Trimming took 7 bases from V and 3 from J; bases not matched to a gene: 9. CDR3 length equals 15 residues. The CDR3 is CASTPSGQGYTEAFF. DNA of the CDR3: TGTGCCAGCACCCCTTCCGGACAGGGGTACACTGAAGCTTTCTTT.

This clonotype has more than one count but fewer than ten. This chain joins TRBV27 and TRBJ2-7; TRBD1 agrees at 11 bases. From germline, CDR1 is MNHEY and CDR2 SMNVEV (reference sequence). The CDR3 contains 15 residues. V was pared by 2 bases and J by 3 bases, with 3 bases of the junction left unmatched. CDR3 bases: TGTGCCAGCAGTTTAATCGGGACAGGGGGCTACGAGCAGTACTTC. This gives the protein CASSLIGTGGYEQYF.

This clonotype was counted many times. V gene TRBV12-3 or TRBV12-4 combines with J gene TRBJ1-3, with TRBD1 as a possible D gene (5 bases). The CDR3 runs to 15 residues. V lost 6 bases and J lost 5, with 17 bases in between. CDR3 sequence (DNA): TGTGCCAGCAGCCCATGGGACCGGCCCCGAAACACCATATATTTT. Its protein product is CASSPWDRPRNTIYF.

This chain links TRBV12-3 or TRBV12-4 with TRBJ2-1, with 8 bases that match TRBD2. The J segment lost 8 bases and the V segment lost 3 bases, leaving 12 bases of the junction unmatched. This CDR3 contains 16 residues. The CDR3 is CASSFRERGPLDEQFF. In DNA form, the CDR3 reads TGTGCCAGCAGTTTTCGGGAGCGGGGGCCCCTAGATGAGCAGTTCTTC.

V and J are TRBV6-5 and TRBJ2-1, with 14 nucleotides matching TRBD2. The CDR3 runs to 16 residues. With 6 bases clipped from V and 2 bases from J, the junction kept 3 bases outside the gene matches. CDR1 and CDR2 (germline): MNHEY, SVGAGI. The CDR3 DNA sequence: TGTGCCAGCAGCATGACTAGCGGGGGGGCCTACAATGAGCAGTTCTTC. Amino acids: CASSMTSGGAYNEQFF.

The genes are TRBV27 and TRBJ1-1; D is undetermined. Trimming took off 8 bases at V and 0 bases at J, with 10 bases between the two ends. This CDR3 region has 13 residues. Germline loops: CDR1 MNHEY, CDR2 SMNVEV (reference sequence). CDR3 nucleotides: TGTGCCAGCGGGGAGTTATTGAACACTGAAGCTTTCTTT. The encoded protein is CASGELLNTEAFF.

About this clonotype: Compared with germline, one end of the junction differs, possibly owing to a read error. The chain carries TRBV7-2 and TRBJ2-4; D is unresolved. The CDR3 is 13 amino acids. The germline CDR1 and CDR2 sequences are SGHTA and FQGNSA. CDR3 sequence (DNA): TGTGCCAGCAGCTTAGGGAGTGGTAACACTCAGTACTTC. This encodes CASSLGSGNTQYF.

This clonotype was counted a few times. The gene calls are TRBV7-6 and TRBJ2-1; 9 positions match TRBD2. The junction had 5 bases not matched to a gene; V was cut back by 5 bases and J by 6 bases. CDR1 and CDR2 from the germline V gene are SGHVS and FNYEAQ. There are 14 residues in the CDR3. Written as DNA, the CDR3 is TGTGCCAGCAGCCCCGGGCGGGGGGGCAATGAGCAGTTCTTC. Translating gives CASSPGRGGNEQFF.

This clonotype was observed a few times. The chain employs TRBV12-3 or TRBV12-4 and TRBJ2-5, with 7 bases identical to TRBD2. The CDR3 loop spans 16 amino acids. The V segment lost 3 bases and the J segment 5 bases; nucleotides outside the gene matches: 12. DNA of the CDR3: TGTGCCAGCAGTTTGGGTCTTGGGGGGGGGAGGGAGACCCAGTACTTC. It is translated as CASSLGLGGGRETQYF.

This clonotype appeared once. At one boundary the junction diverges from the germline segment, which might be a read error. The chain carries TRBV24-1 and TRBJ1-2; D remains unclear. This CDR3 comprises 17 residues. Germline values: CDR1 KGHDR, CDR2 SFDVKD. The CDR3 loop reads CATSDLPCYPSNYGDTF. The CDR3 DNA reads TGTGCCACCAGTGATTTGCCGTGTTACCCCTCTAACTATGGCGACACCTTC.

The chain couples TRBV12-3 or TRBV12-4 to TRBJ2-3, with unresolved D. The V end was cut by 4 bases, the J end by 2 bases, with 7 bases between. This CDR3 has 13 amino acids. The CDR3 protein is CASSYATTDTQYF. The CDR3 DNA sequence: TGTGCCAGCAGTTATGCTACCACAGATACGCAGTATTTT.

With regard to this clonotype: A much more abundant neighbour one base away suggests this may be a read error. The V gene is TRBV28, the J gene TRBJ2-3, with 9 bases aligning to TRBD1. The CDR3 is made up of 15 amino acids. The germline V gene has CDR1 MDHEN and CDR2 SYDVKM. As DNA, the CDR3 is TGTGCCGGCAGCACGGGACAGGGAGGGACAGATACGCAGTATTTT. Amino acids: CAGSTGQGGTDTQYF. The full variable domain, its missing parts supplied by reference TRBV28 and TRBJ2-3, is DVKVTQSSRYLVKRTGEKVFLECVQDMDHENMFWYRQDPGLGLRLIYFSYDVKMKEKGDIPEGYSVSREKKERFSLILESASTNQTSMYLCAGSTGQGGTDTQYFGPGTRLTVL.

A few counts support this clonotype. The chain combines TRBV6-1 with TRBJ1-2, with 10 bases matching TRBD1. The CDR3 consists of 13 residues. Germline V gene lookup returns CDR1 MNHNS and CDR2 SASEGT. The junction had 4 bases not matched to a gene; V was cut back by 6 bases and J by 6 bases. In DNA form, the CDR3 reads TGTGCCAGCAGAGTCGGGACAGGGGATGGCTACACCTTC. It yields the protein CASRVGTGDGYTF.

This clonotype was counted only a few times. This chain links TRBV12-3 or TRBV12-4 with TRBJ2-6; the D gene could be TRBD1 or TRBD2 (5 bases each). The CDR3 spans 18 residues. V lost 4 bases to trimming and J lost 0 bases, with 16 bases between them. In DNA, the CDR3 is TGTGCCAGCAGTTCCCCTATTGCAGGGAGCTCTGGGGCCAACGTCCTGACTTTC. This sequence encodes CASSSPIAGSSGANVLTF.

The rearrangement links TRBV5-1 to TRBJ1-5, with a possible D match to TRBD1 (5 bases). Germline V gene sequence: CDR1 SGHRS, CDR2 YFSETQ. The CDR3 sequence is 15 residues long. Trimming left V 0 bases short and J 4 bases short, with 11 bases between. The CDR3 nucleotides are TGCGCCAGCAGCTTGGCAGGGATGGAAAATCAGCCCCAGCATTTT. Translated, it gives CASSLAGMENQPQHF.

The chain employs TRBV11-1 and TRBJ2-3; D might be TRBD1 (5 bases). Germline V CDR1 and CDR2: SGHAT, FQDESV (reference sequence). The ends were cut back, 6 bases at V and 6 bases at J, with 13 bases in the middle. The CDR3 is 13 amino acids. CDR3 in amino acids: CASRGTGRDTQYF. In nucleotides, the CDR3 is TGTGCCAGCAGGGGCACAGGTAGGGATACGCAGTATTTT.

V gene TRBV5-1 combines with J gene TRBJ2-3, with 8 bases identical to TRBD1. Germline loops: CDR1 SGHRS, CDR2 YFSETQ. The CDR3 is 17 residues long. With V trimmed by 0 bases and J by 6 bases, 12 bases remained unmatched. The CDR3 DNA is TGCGCCAGCAGCTTGGAAGCAGGGGGCTTCACTCGGGATACGCAGTATTTT. Translated, it gives CASSLEAGGFTRDTQYF. The full variable domain, its missing parts supplied by reference TRBV5-1 and TRBJ2-3, is KAGVTQTPRYLIKTRGQQVTLSCSPISGHRSVSWYQQTPGQGLQFLFEYFSETQRNKGNFPGRFSGRQFSNSRSEMNVSTLELGDSALYLCASSLEAGGFTRDTQYFGPGTRLTVL.

The V gene is TRBV5-1, the J gene TRBJ1-1; D gene uncertain. This CDR3 comprises 13 residues. Trimming took 2 bases from V and 2 from J, leaving 7 bases between them. Germline CDR1 and CDR2: SGHRS and YFSETQ. The CDR3 here is CASSFGINTEAFF. DNA for the CDR3: TGCGCCAGCAGCTTCGGAATAAACACTGAAGCTTTCTTT.